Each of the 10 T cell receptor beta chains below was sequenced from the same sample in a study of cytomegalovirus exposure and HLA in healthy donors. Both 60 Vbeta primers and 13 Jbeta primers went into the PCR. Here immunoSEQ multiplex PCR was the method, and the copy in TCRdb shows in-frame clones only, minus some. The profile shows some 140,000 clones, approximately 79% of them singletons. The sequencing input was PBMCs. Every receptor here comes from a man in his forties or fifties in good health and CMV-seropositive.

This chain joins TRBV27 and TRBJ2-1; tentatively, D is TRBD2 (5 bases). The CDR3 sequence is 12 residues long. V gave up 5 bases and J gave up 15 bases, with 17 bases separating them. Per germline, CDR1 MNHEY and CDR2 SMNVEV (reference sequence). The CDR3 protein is CASSPLSGEGFF. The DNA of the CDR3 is TGTGCCAGCAGTCCCCTCAGCGGCGAAGGGTTCTTC.

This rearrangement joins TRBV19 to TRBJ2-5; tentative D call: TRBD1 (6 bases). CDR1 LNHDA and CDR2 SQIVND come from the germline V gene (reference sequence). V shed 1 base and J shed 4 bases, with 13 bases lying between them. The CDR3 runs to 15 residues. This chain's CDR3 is CASSIVWGRGETQYF. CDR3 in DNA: TGTGCCAGTAGTATAGTATGGGGCAGGGGAGAGACCCAGTACTTC. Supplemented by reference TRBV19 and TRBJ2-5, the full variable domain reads DGGITQSPKYLFRKEGQNVTLSCEQNLNHDAMYWYRQDPGQGLRLIYYSQIVNDFQKGDIAEGYSVSREKKESFPLTVTSAQKNPTAFYLCASSIVWGRGETQYFGPGTRLLVL.

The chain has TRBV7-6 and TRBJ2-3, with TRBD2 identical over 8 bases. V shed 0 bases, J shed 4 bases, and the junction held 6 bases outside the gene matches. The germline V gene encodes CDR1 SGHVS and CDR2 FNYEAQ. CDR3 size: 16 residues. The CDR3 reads CASSLAGTRVSDTQYF. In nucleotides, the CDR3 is TGTGCCAGCAGCTTAGCCGGGACTAGGGTTTCAGATACGCAGTATTTT.

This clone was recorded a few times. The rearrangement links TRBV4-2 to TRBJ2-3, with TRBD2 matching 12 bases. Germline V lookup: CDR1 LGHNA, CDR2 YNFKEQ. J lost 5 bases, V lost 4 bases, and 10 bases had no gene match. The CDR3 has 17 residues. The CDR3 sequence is CASSPRLAGEVRDTQYF. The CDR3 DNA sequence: TGTGCCAGCAGCCCCCGACTAGCGGGAGAGGTCAGAGATACGCAGTATTTT.

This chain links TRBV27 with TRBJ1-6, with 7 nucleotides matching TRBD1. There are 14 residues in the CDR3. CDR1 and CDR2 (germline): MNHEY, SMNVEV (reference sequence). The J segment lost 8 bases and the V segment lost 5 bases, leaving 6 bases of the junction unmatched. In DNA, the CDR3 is TGTGCCAGCAGTCAACTACAGGGGTATTCACCCCTCCACTTT. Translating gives CASSQLQGYSPLHF.

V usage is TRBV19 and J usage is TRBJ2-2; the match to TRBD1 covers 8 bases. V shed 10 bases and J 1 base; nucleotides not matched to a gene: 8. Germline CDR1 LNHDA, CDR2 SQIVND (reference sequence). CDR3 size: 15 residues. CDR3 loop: CATQAGTGNTGELFF. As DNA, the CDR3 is TGTGCCACCCAGGCGGGGACAGGGAACACCGGGGAGCTGTTTTTT. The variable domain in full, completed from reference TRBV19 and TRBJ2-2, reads DGGITQSPKYLFRKEGQNVTLSCEQNLNHDAMYWYRQDPGQGLRLIYYSQIVNDFQKGDIAEGYSVSREKKESFPLTVTSAQKNPTAFYLCATQAGTGNTGELFFGEGSRLTVL.

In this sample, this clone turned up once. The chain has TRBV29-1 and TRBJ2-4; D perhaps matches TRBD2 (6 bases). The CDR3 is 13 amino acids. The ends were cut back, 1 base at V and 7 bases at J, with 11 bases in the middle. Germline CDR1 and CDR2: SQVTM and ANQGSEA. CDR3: CSVEVIGGNIQYF. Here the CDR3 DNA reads TGCAGCGTTGAAGTAATAGGAGGGAACATTCAGTACTTC.

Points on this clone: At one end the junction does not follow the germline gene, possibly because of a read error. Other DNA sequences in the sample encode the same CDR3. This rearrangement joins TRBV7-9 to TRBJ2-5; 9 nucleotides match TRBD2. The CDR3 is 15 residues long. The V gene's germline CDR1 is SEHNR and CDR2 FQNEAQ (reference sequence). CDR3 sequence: CASSALAGIQETQYF. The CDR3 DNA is TGTGCAAGCAGCGCCCTAGCGGGGATCCAAGAGACCCAGTACTTC.

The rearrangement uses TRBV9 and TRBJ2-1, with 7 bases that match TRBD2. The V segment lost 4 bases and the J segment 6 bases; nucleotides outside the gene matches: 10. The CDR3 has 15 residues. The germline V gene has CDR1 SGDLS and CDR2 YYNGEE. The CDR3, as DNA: TGTGCCAGCAGCCCCCGGCCTAGCGGAGGCAATGAGCAGTTCTTC. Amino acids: CASSPRPSGGNEQFF.

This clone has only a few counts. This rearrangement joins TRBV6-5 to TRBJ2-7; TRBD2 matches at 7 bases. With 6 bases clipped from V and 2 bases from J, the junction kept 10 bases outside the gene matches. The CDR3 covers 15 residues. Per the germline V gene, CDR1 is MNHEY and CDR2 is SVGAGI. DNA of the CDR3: TGTGCCAGCAGCATTGCGGGAGCAGGACCCTACGAGCAGTACTTC. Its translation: CASSIAGAGPYEQYF.